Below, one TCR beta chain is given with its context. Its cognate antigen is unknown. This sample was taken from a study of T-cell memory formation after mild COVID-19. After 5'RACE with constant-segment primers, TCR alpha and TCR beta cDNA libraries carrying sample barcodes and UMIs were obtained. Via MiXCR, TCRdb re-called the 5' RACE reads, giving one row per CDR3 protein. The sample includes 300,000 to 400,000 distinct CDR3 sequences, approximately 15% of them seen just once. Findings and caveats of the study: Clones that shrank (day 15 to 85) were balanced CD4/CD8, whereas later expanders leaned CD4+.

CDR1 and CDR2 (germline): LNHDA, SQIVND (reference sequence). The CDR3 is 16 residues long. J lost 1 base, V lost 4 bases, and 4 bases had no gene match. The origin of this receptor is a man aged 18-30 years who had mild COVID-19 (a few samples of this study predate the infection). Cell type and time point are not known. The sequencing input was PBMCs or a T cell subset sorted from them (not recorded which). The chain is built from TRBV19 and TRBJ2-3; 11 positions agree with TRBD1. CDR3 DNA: TGTGCCAGTAGTACGGGACAGGGGGTAGGCACAGATACGCAGTATTTT. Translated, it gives CASSTGQGVGTDTQYF.